Listed below are T cell receptor beta chains from one sample, sequenced in a study of response to subunit inactivated influenza vaccine. TCRdb re-called the RT-PCR reads through MiXCR, storing one row per CDR3 protein. Among a few hundred thousand distinct CDR3 sequences listed, roughly 12% were seen once. These sequences were also reported in another study, on T cells expressing NK-cell markers.

The sequencing used PBMCs from blood, collected on the day of vaccination. The receptors originated from a man aged 45-60 years who received an inactivated influenza vaccine. CDR3s include the opening cysteine and the closing phenylalanine or tryptophan.

V,J,CDR3
TRBV7-9,TRBJ2-5,CASSSSEETQYF
TRBV9,TRBJ2-1,CASSVERDSYNEQFF
TRBV19,TRBJ1-1,CASSSLGGWGTEAFF
TRBV5-1,TRBJ1-6,CASSAGTNSSPLHF
TRBV4-3,TRBJ2-7,CASSQDFGGRPPYEQYF
TRBV7-9,TRBJ2-7,CASSYGLAGARSYEQYF
TRBV7-8,TRBJ2-7,CASHVGSGSYEQYF
TRBV18,TRBJ2-5,CASSPVIETQYF
TRBV12-3/TRBV12-4,TRBJ2-1,CASSSSETSIYEQFF
TRBV20-1,TRBJ1-2,CSASVADRGNGYTF
TRBV20-1,TRBJ2-1,CSAREGTGVGYNEQFF
TRBV6-2/TRBV6-3,TRBJ2-7,CASSHGTSGLEQYF
TRBV4-2,TRBJ1-5,CASSVSGGFNQPQHF
TRBV20-1,TRBJ2-5,CSDTRQAQETQYF
TRBV2,TRBJ2-7,CASTATGAEQYF
TRBV5-5,TRBJ1-5,CASSFLVGGNQPQHF
TRBV20-1,TRBJ2-4,CSAIRGKNIQYF
TRBV5-1,TRBJ2-1,CASSIDGNEQFF
TRBV4-2,TRBJ2-7,CASSQDLGLSKYEQYF
TRBV11-2,TRBJ1-4,CASSLRWATNEKLFF
TRBV5-1,TRBJ1-6,CASSRDGTGNSPLHF
TRBV20-1,TRBJ2-4,CSARRSREHGENIQYF
TRBV5-1,TRBJ2-1,CASSLDRGSGNEQFF
TRBV2,TRBJ1-4,CASSRDRGWEKLFF
TRBV6-2/TRBV6-3,TRBJ2-2,CASSRPGQNIPGELFF
TRBV29-1,TRBJ2-3,CSVLGLAGVTDTQYF
TRBV7-2,TRBJ2-4,CASSLTGVGNIQYF
TRBV12-3/TRBV12-4,TRBJ1-6,CASSPTPGVSPLHF
TRBV20-1,TRBJ1-5,CSAREGSSNQPQHF
TRBV5-6,TRBJ1-1,CASTDRLNTEAFF
TRBV5-1,TRBJ2-5,CASSQKRQDQETQYF
TRBV20-1,TRBJ2-3,CSAREAATDTQYF
TRBV27,TRBJ2-7,CASSFQGTSPYEQYF
TRBV18,TRBJ2-7,CASSPPLAGGRNEQYF
TRBV27,TRBJ1-5,CASSLSQGNQPQHF
TRBV29-1,TRBJ2-7,CSVVSPGTSVYEQYF
TRBV6-5,TRBJ1-1,CASSYGVQGRNTEAFF
TRBV2,TRBJ1-1,CASRTGARNTEAFF
TRBV7-2,TRBJ2-1,CASSLVTLSSYNEQFF
TRBV7-2,TRBJ2-7,CASSLEASLSSYEQYF
TRBV5-1,TRBJ2-7,CASSLSAGNGREQYF
TRBV7-3,TRBJ2-1,CASSSLNPNEQFF
TRBV29-1,TRBJ2-5,CSGGGAVKETQYF
TRBV29-1,TRBJ1-5,CSVELNPNQPQHF
TRBV3-1,TRBJ2-2,CASSPSSPGELFF
TRBV20-1,TRBJ2-1,CSAKPGREVEQFF
TRBV20-1,TRBJ1-2,CSARALTSNYGYTF
TRBV28,TRBJ2-7,CASSPARGGSWSYEQYF
TRBV9,TRBJ2-1,CASNLGPGTYNEQFF
TRBV20-1,TRBJ2-3,CSAGASGTSGRSPYF
TRBV6-2/TRBV6-3,TRBJ2-7,CASSYSLEGAYEQYF
TRBV7-9,TRBJ2-1,CASSPTGRYYNEQFF
TRBV5-1,TRBJ2-1,CASSKDRDEQFF
TRBV14,TRBJ2-1,CASSQAVGYNEQFF
TRBV20-1,TRBJ1-1,CSAGQWNTEAFF
TRBV10-3,TRBJ2-2,CAIIGTGGNTGELFF
TRBV10-3,TRBJ1-1,CATRGTGGGSNTEAFF
TRBV11-2,TRBJ2-7,CASSLDLDRGTRNEQYF
TRBV3-1,TRBJ2-2,CASSHPRGELFF